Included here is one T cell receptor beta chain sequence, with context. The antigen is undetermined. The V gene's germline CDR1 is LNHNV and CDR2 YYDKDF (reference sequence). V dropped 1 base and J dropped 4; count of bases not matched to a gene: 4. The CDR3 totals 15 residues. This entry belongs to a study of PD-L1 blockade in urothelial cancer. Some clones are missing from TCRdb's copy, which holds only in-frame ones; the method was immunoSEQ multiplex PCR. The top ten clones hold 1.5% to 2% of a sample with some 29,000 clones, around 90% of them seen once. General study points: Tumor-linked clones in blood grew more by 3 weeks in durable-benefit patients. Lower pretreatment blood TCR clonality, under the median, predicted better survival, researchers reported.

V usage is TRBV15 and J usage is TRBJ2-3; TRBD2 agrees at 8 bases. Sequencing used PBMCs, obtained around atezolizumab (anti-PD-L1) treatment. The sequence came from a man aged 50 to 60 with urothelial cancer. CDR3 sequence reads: CATSRAAGAPDTQYF. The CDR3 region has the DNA TGTGCCACCAGCAGAGCAGCGGGAGCACCAGATACGCAGTATTTT.